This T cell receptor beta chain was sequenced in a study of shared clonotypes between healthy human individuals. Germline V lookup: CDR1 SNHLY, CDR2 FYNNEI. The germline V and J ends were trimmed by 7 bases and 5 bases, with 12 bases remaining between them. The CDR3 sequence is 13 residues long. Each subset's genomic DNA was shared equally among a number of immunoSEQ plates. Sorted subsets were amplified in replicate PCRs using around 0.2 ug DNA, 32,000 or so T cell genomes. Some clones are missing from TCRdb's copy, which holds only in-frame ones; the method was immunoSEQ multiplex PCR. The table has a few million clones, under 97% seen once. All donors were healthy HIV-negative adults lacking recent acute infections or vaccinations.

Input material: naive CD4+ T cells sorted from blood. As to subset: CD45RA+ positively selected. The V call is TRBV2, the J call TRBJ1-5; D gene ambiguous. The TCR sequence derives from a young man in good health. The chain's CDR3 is CASILARDQPQHF. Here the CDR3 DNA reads TGTGCCAGCATCCTGGCACGGGATCAGCCCCAGCATTTT.